This T cell receptor (beta chain) is drawn from a study of T cell repertoires in cytomegalovirus infection. Study outcomes and limitations: Summed frequency of shared TCR beta families picked out CMV carriers who also had the relevant HLA.

As regards this clonotype: Antigen specificity is unknown. A much larger clonotype is one base distant, so this may be a read error. Since no conserved phenylalanine or tryptophan closes the CDR3, a read error is the likely cause.

The CDR3 is 15 residues long. CDR1 is SGHTA and CDR2 is FQGNSA in the germline V gene. Trimming left V 3 bases short and J 4 bases short, with 13 bases between. Each CDR3 protein gets one entry after TCRdb re-called the reads with MiXCR. The sample consists of 640,000 or so distinct CDR3 sequences, around 30% of them appearing once. The TCR originated in a human donor in good health (CMV status not recorded). Some clones in this sample may be carry-over from other donors' samples. The sample consisted of cultured PBMCs, taken from culture after CMV antigen stimulation. The chain employs TRBV7-2 and TRBJ2-1, with a possible D match to TRBD2 (5 bases). CDR3 nucleotides: TGTGCCAGCAGCTTCGCCCAGGCGGGTTACAATGAGCAGTTCGTC. Residues: CASSFAQAGYNEQFV.